These 17 T cell receptor beta chains share one sample of origin, sequenced in a study of Graves' ophthalmopathy and Graves' hyperthyroidism. RNA transcripts provided the template for amplifying TCR beta CDR3 regions. Following a first-round RT-PCR that used HTBI primers, a second-round multiplex PCR was carried out. TCRdb redid the calling of the multiplex PCR reads with MiXCR, one entry per CDR3 protein. The sample gives about 480,000 distinct CDR3 sequences, under 15% of which show up once; approximately 9.8% is in the top ten. Sequenced: blood. The source is a woman under 40 with Graves' ophthalmopathy.

This clonotype was recorded many times. The genes are TRBV6-2 or TRBV6-3 and TRBJ1-5; 10 bases line up with TRBD1. Per germline, CDR1 MNHEY and CDR2 SVGEGT. This CDR3 comprises 19 residues. The V gene end was trimmed by 5 bases and the J gene end by 2 bases; junction bases not matched to a gene: 15. CDR3 sequence: CASSPLPSGQGLGNQPQHF. DNA of the CDR3: TGTGCCAGCAGTCCCCTACCCTCGGGACAGGGGCTTGGCAATCAGCCCCAGCATTTT.

This clonotype was counted only a few times. CDR3 sequence (DNA): TGTGCCAGCAGTTACCCTAGACTAGCGGGTCTTCCCACCGGGGAGCTGTTTTTT. The encoded protein is CASSYPRLAGLPTGELFF. This rearrangement joins TRBV6-7 to TRBJ2-2; 10 positions agree with TRBD2. TRBV6-7 counts as an open reading frame of uncertain function. Trimming removed 2 bases from V and 4 bases from J; junction bases left unmatched: 10. The CDR3 runs 18 residues.

Details on this clonotype: At one end, the junction sequence differs from germline, possibly due to a read error. The chain joins TRBV6-5 to TRBJ1-1; D not certain. The germline V gene encodes CDR1 MNHEY and CDR2 SVGAGI. CDR3 length equals 15 residues. The CDR3 here is CAGSYGVLMNTEAFF. In DNA form, the CDR3 reads TGTGCCGGCAGTTATGGGGTCTTGATGAACACTGAAGCTTTCTTT.

This clonotype was recorded many times. The chain links TRBV20-1 to TRBJ2-2; 7 nucleotides match TRBD2. Germline V CDR1 and CDR2: DFQATT, SNEGSKA (reference sequence). With V trimmed by 3 bases and J by 5 bases, 9 bases remained unmatched. The CDR3 sequence is 15 residues long. CDR3 coding DNA: TGCAGTGCTAGGTCTAGCGGCCTGTTAACCGGGGAGCTGTTTTTT. Amino acid sequence: CSARSSGLLTGELFF.

In this sample, this clonotype turned up many times. J is TRBJ1-2 and V is TRBV12-3 or TRBV12-4; D unresolved. The CDR3 contains 13 residues. The V gene lost 4 bases and the J gene lost 5 bases, with 11 bases spanning the gap. CDR3 coding DNA: TGTGCCAGCAGTTCGGGCAGACGGTATGGCTACACCTTC. Protein: CASSSGRRYGYTF.

The J gene is TRBJ2-7, the V gene TRBV5-1; maybe TRBD1 (6 bases). Germline V gene data show CDR1 as SGHRS and CDR2 as YFSETQ. The CDR3 spans 13 residues. Trimming cost V 5 bases and J 5 bases, with 14 bases left between them. The CDR3 nucleotides are TGCGCCAGCAGTTACGCAGGGGACCACGAGCAGTACTTC. Its protein product is CASSYAGDHEQYF.

Many counts were recorded for this clonotype. This chain links TRBV5-1 with TRBJ1-6, with no clear D. CDR3 size: 13 residues. V was clipped by 2 bases and J by 8 bases, with 8 bases between them. CDR1 and CDR2 from the germline V gene are SGHRS and YFSETQ. Here the CDR3 DNA reads TGCGCCAGCAGCTTCGGTAGGGATTCACCCCTCCACTTT. Translating it yields CASSFGRDSPLHF.

This clonotype has a count of ten or more. The J gene is TRBJ2-7, the V gene TRBV29-1; D gene unclear. This CDR3 contains 12 residues. Germline V CDR1 and CDR2: SQVTM, ANQGSEA. Trimming took off 1 base at V and 2 bases at J, with 6 bases between the two ends. CDR3 sequence (DNA): TGCAGCGTTGAAGGCAGCACCTACGAGCAGTACTTC. Translating it yields CSVEGSTYEQYF.

There are many counts of this clonotype. The chain couples TRBV6-1 to TRBJ1-5; TRBD1 is a possible D gene (5 bases). The CDR3 loop spans 16 amino acids. Germline assignment: CDR1 MNHNS and CDR2 SASEGT. Trimming pared 0 bases from V and 7 bases from J, leaving 16 bases between. The DNA of the CDR3 is TGTGCCAGCAGTGAAGCCCAAGGAAAGGGGTGGCAGCCCCAGCATTTT. Its protein is CASSEAQGKGWQPQHF.

In this sample, this clonotype turned up many times. V usage is TRBV6-5 and J usage is TRBJ2-7, with D maybe TRBD1 (6 bases). CDR3 size: 14 residues. V was pared by 2 bases and J by 1 base, with 9 bases between. Germline loops: CDR1 MNHEY, CDR2 SVGAGI. The CDR3 here is CASSYRGQSYEQYF. The CDR3 nucleotides read TGTGCCAGCAGTTACCGTGGACAGTCCTACGAGCAGTACTTC.

This clonotype appeared many times. This chain uses TRBV6-1 with TRBJ2-7, with a possible D match to TRBD1 (6 bases). Between the trimmed V and J ends, which lost 6 bases and 3 bases, there was a span of 18 bases. CDR1 is MNHNS and CDR2 is SASEGT in the germline V gene. The CDR3 has 15 amino acids. Here the CDR3 reads CASSLQGRGDYEQYF. In nucleotides, the CDR3 is TGTGCCAGCAGCCTACAGGGCCGAGGAGACTACGAGCAGTACTTC.

This clonotype was detected ten times or more. The J gene is TRBJ1-5, the V gene TRBV2; D is ambiguous. Germline CDR1 and CDR2: SNHLY and FYNNEI. V was clipped by 0 bases and J by 3 bases, with 9 bases between them. The CDR3 length is 15 residues. The DNA for the CDR3 is TGTGCCAGCAGTGAAGCCTGGCAGCTCAATCAGCCCCAGCATTTT. Translating it yields CASSEAWQLNQPQHF.

This clonotype was recorded many times. The chain is built from TRBV6-2 or TRBV6-3 and TRBJ2-5, with TRBD2 matching over 9 bases. Germline CDR1 reads MNHEY; CDR2 reads SVGEGT. The CDR3 spans 19 residues. V dropped 3 bases and J dropped 1; count of bases not matched to a gene: 15. The CDR3: CASSYPLAIAGATQETQYF. The CDR3 nucleotides are TGTGCCAGCAGTTATCCCCTAGCGATAGCGGGGGCCACCCAAGAGACCCAGTACTTC.

This clonotype was detected ten times or more. The genes are TRBV28 and TRBJ2-5, with 7 bases that match TRBD1. The V gene's germline CDR1 is MDHEN and CDR2 SYDVKM. This CDR3 comprises 12 residues. Trimming at V came to 4 bases and at J to 7 bases, leaving 3 bases not matched to a gene. The CDR3 bases are TGTGCCAGCAGTTACAGGGGAACGACCCAGTACTTC. Its translation is CASSYRGTTQYF.

This clonotype has ten or more counts. The chain couples TRBV11-3 to TRBJ2-4; D not certain. CDR1 is SGHNT and CDR2 is YENEEA in the germline V gene. The germline V and J ends were trimmed by 3 bases and 9 bases, with 6 bases remaining between them. This CDR3 has 11 amino acids. The CDR3 DNA reads TGTGCCAGCAGCTTCAGAGGCATTCAGTACTTC. It yields the protein CASSFRGIQYF.

This chain connects TRBV28 to TRBJ2-4; 7 nucleotides agree with TRBD1. The CDR3 has 15 amino acids. Germline values: CDR1 MDHEN, CDR2 SYDVKM. Trimming cost V 4 bases and J 2 bases; bases outside gene matches: 5. As DNA, the CDR3 is TGTGCCAGCAGTTCCCCGACAGGGACCAAAAACATTCAGTACTTC. This encodes CASSSPTGTKNIQYF.

This clonotype was seen a few times. This sequence joins TRBV3-1 and TRBJ1-2; D uncertain. Germline CDR1 is LGHDT and CDR2 is YNNKEL (reference sequence). CDR3 length: 13 residues. V lost 1 base to trimming and J lost 8 bases, with 11 bases between them. The DNA of the CDR3 is TGTGCCAGCAGCCAAGTGAAGACGGGGGGCTACACCTTC. Protein product: CASSQVKTGGYTF.